Detailed here is one T cell receptor beta chain. The data stem from a study of blood T cell repertoires in COVID-19. This table comes from immunoSEQ multiplex PCR, and its TCRdb copy is limited to in-frame clones, with some not included. The table has 110,000 or so clones, about 86% seen once. CDR3 size: 16 residues. Deletions cut 3 bases from V and 1 base from J, with 14 bases between. The V gene's germline CDR1 is SGHNT and CDR2 YYREEE (reference sequence). The sequence was obtained from a man at least 80 years old with acute or convalescent COVID-19. The sequenced sample was peripheral blood. J is TRBJ2-1 and V is TRBV5-4, with a tentative D call TRBD2 (6 bases). The CDR3 protein is CASSSSIAVSYNEQFF. The DNA of the CDR3 is TGTGCCAGCAGCTCCTCAATAGCGGTTTCCTACAATGAGCAGTTCTTC. The full variable domain, completed using reference TRBV5-4 and TRBJ2-1, is ETGVTQSPTHLIKTRGQQVTLRCSSQSGHNTVSWYQQALGQGPQFIFQYYREEENGRGNFPPRFSGLQFPNYSSELNVNALELDDSALYLCASSSSIAVSYNEQFFGPGTRLTVL.